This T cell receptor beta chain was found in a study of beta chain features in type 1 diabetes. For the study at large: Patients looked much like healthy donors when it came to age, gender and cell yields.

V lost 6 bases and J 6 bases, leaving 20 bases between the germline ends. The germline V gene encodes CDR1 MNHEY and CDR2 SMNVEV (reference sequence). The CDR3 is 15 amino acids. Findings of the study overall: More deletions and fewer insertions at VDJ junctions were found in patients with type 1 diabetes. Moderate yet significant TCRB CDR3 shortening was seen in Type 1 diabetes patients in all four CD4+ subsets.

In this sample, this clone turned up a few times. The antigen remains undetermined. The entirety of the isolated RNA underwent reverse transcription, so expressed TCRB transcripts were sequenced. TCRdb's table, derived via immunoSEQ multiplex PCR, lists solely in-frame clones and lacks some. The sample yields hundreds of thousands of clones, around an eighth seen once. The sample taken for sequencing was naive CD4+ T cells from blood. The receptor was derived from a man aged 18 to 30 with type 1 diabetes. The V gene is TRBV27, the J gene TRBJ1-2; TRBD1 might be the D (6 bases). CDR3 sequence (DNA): TGTGCCAGCAGAATTACAGGGTCCTTAGGCGATGGCTACACCTTC. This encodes CASRITGSLGDGYTF.